The sequence of this T cell receptor (beta chain) was determined in a study of cytomegalovirus exposure and HLA in healthy donors. Primers included in the PCR were 60 Vbeta and 13 Jbeta primers. Repertoires were generated with immunoSEQ multiplex PCR, while TCRdb's copy carries only in-frame clones and drops some. The sample records about 140,000 clones, 70% to 90% being singletons. The study sampled nominally healthy donors, though unrecorded immune exposures were likely. Comments on this clone: Its antigen is not known.

General study points: Specificity of a few CMV-associated chains for CMV antigens was verified in vitro.

V lost 3 bases, J lost 7 bases, and 12 bases lay in between. The germline gives CDR1 SEHNR, CDR2 FQNEAQ (reference sequence). The CDR3 is 13 amino acids. The sequenced sample was PBMCs. The sequence derives from a man aged 45-60 years in good health and CMV-seronegative. The V and J genes are TRBV7-9 and TRBJ1-1; D is possibly TRBD1 (6 bases). The CDR3 bases are TGTGCCAGCAGCTTGGGCACACAGGGTGAAGCTTTCTTT. This gives the protein CASSLGTQGEAFF.